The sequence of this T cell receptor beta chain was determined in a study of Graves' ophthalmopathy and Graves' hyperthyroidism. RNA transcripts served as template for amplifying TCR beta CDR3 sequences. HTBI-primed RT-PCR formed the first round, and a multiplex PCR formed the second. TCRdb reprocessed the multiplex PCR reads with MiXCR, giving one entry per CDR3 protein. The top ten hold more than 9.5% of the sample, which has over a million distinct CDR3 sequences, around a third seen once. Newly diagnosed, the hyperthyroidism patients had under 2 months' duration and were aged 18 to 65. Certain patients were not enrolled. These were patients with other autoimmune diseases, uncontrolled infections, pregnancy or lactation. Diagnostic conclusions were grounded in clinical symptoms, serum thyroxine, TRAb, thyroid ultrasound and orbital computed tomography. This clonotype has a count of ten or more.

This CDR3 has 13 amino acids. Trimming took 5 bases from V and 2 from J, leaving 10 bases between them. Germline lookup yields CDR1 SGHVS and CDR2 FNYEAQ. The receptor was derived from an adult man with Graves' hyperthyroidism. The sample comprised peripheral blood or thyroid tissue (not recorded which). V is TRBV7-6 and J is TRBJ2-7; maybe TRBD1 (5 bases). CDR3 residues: CASSQTETYEQYF. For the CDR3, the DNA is TGTGCCAGCAGCCAGACAGAGACCTACGAGCAGTACTTC. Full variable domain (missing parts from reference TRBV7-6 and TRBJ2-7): GAGVSQSPRYKVTKRGQDVALRCDPISGHVSLYWYRQALGQGPEFLTYFNYEAQQDKSGLPNDRFSAERPEGSISTLTIQRTEQRDSAMYRCASSQTETYEQYFGPGTRLTVT.